These 24 T cell receptor beta chains share one sample of origin, sequenced in a study of blood T cell repertoires in COVID-19. The protocol was immunoSEQ multiplex PCR, while the TCRdb copy is restricted to in-frame clones and leaves out a portion. The sample includes about 13,000 clones, 90% of them seen just once. Sequenced input: peripheral blood. Every receptor here comes from a human donor with active COVID-19. The donor label of this sample is uncertain.

V is TRBV5-5 and J is TRBJ2-5; no clear D gene. This CDR3 contains 15 residues. Trimming stripped 2 bases from V and 5 bases from J, with 16 bases between. In germline, CDR1 is SGHKS, CDR2 YYEKEE (reference sequence). The CDR3 spells CASSFNVGARETQYF. CDR3 bases: TGTGCCAGCAGCTTTAACGTCGGAGCCCGGGAGACCCAGTACTTC.

The chain is built from TRBV5-1 and TRBJ1-5; D gene unclear. From germline, CDR1 is SGHRS and CDR2 YFSETQ. V lost 4 bases and J 2 bases, leaving 13 bases between the germline ends. The CDR3 is made up of 15 amino acids. The CDR3 is CASSPNSGGNQPQHF. DNA for the CDR3: TGCGCCAGCAGCCCCAACTCCGGGGGCAATCAGCCCCAGCATTTT.

The J gene is TRBJ1-2, the V gene TRBV5-8, with D possibly TRBD1 on 6 matching bases. Deletions cut 3 bases from V and 4 bases from J, with 13 bases between. The CDR3 is 14 amino acids. Looked up from germline, CDR1 is SGHTS and CDR2 is YDEGEE. CDR3 residues: CASSSRGGSYGYTF. CDR3 DNA sequence: TGTGCCAGCAGCTCCCGAGGGGGTAGCTATGGCTACACCTTC.

The V and J genes are TRBV6-5 and TRBJ2-5; D possibly corresponds to TRBD1 (5 bases). Trimming removed 2 bases at V and 4 bases at J, with 17 bases between. This CDR3 is 16 amino acids long. Germline V gives CDR1 MNHEY, CDR2 SVGAGI. CDR3 residues: CASSYRTPDRGETQYF. The DNA for the CDR3 is TGTGCCAGCAGTTACAGGACCCCCGATAGGGGAGAGACCCAGTACTTC.

This chain joins TRBV3-1 (or the pseudogene TRBV3-2) and TRBJ2-7; D remains ambiguous. The CDR3 length is 11 residues. Per germline, CDR1 LGHDT and CDR2 YNNKEL (reference sequence). V was clipped by 3 bases and J by 7 bases, with 7 bases between them. The CDR3 reads CASSQGLEQYF. In DNA, the CDR3 is TGTGCCAGCAGCCAGGGCCTAGAGCAGTACTTC.

This clone has just a few counts. The V gene is TRBV5-4, the J gene TRBJ1-3; D unresolved. This CDR3 is 13 amino acids long. Germline loops: CDR1 SGHNT, CDR2 YYREEE (reference sequence). The V end was cut by 4 bases, the J end by 4 bases, with 9 bases between. The CDR3 bases are TGTGCCAGCAGCCTTGACAACGGAAACACCATATATTTT. Translation: CASSLDNGNTIYF.

The gene calls are TRBV30 and TRBJ1-6; weak D call: TRBD1 (5 bases). Germline V gene lookup returns CDR1 GTSNPN and CDR2 SVGIG (reference sequence). The ends were cut back, 3 bases at V and 5 bases at J, with 23 bases in the middle. The CDR3 runs to 18 residues. In nucleotides, the CDR3 is TGTGCCTGGAGGCGGGGCTCAGGCTCGAGCAGAAATAATTCACCCCTCCACTTT. It specifies CAWRRGSGSSRNNSPLHF.

The gene calls are TRBV3-1 (or the pseudogene TRBV3-2) and TRBJ1-1, with 9 bases aligning to TRBD1. Looked up from germline, CDR1 is LGHDT and CDR2 is YNNKEL (reference sequence). With 8 bases clipped from V and 4 bases from J, the junction kept 14 bases outside the gene matches. The length of the CDR3 is 16 residues. As DNA, the CDR3 is TGTGCCAGCGGTACAGGGGGCGCGGTTGTGGTCACTGAAGCTTTCTTT. It codes for CASGTGGAVVVTEAFF.

The chain links TRBV5-4 to TRBJ1-1; D is ambiguous. Germline-derived CDR1 and CDR2 are SGHNT and YYREEE (reference sequence). This CDR3 region has 14 residues. Trimming took off 0 bases at V and 2 bases at J, with 8 bases between the two ends. The DNA for the CDR3 is TGTGCCAGCAGCTTGGGCAGGATAAACACTGAAGCTTTCTTT. Protein: CASSLGRINTEAFF.

The rearrangement joins TRBV11-3 to TRBJ2-3; D is perhaps TRBD1 (5 bases). The CDR3 has 13 residues. Trimming took 3 bases from V and 2 from J, leaving 6 bases between them. Germline V CDR1 and CDR2: SGHNT, YENEEA. The CDR3 bases are TGTGCCAGCAGCTTGGACACCACAGATACGCAGTATTTT. Translated: CASSLDTTDTQYF.

This sequence joins TRBV10-3 and TRBJ2-3, with 13 positions matching TRBD2. J was trimmed by 3 bases and V by 9 bases; bases with no gene match: 0. There are 13 residues in the CDR3. Germline CDR1 and CDR2: ENHRY and SYGVKD. This CDR3 reads CAMGLAGTDTQYF. The CDR3 DNA reads as TGTGCCATGGGACTAGCGGGGACAGATACGCAGTATTTT.

This clone was found once. This chain uses TRBV7-2 with TRBJ2-5; D possibly corresponds to TRBD2 (6 bases). CDR1 SGHTA and CDR2 FQGNSA come from the germline V gene. The CDR3 is 15 amino acids. Trimming took off 0 bases at V and 4 bases at J, with 12 bases between the two ends. Written as DNA, the CDR3 is TGTGCCAGCAGCTTAGCCGCACGGGGGATAGAGACCCAGTACTTC. Residues: CASSLAARGIETQYF.

This chain joins TRBV11-2 and TRBJ1-2, with D tentatively TRBD1 (5 bases). This CDR3 region has 13 residues. Trimming removed 5 bases from V and 5 bases from J, with 12 bases in between. Per the germline V gene, CDR1 is SGHAT and CDR2 is FQNNGV. The CDR3 protein is CASSSSGGYGYTF. The CDR3 nucleotides are TGTGCCAGCAGCAGTTCCGGGGGTTATGGCTACACCTTC.

CDR3 loop: CASSPEGDRNNYGYTF. DNA for the CDR3: TGTGCCAGCTCACCAGAAGGGGATCGAAACAACTATGGCTACACCTTC. This rearrangement joins TRBV18 to TRBJ1-2; D is perhaps TRBD1 (5 bases). The germline CDR1 and CDR2 sequences are KGHSH and LQKENI. Trimming took off 2 bases at V and 2 bases at J, with 15 bases between the two ends. This CDR3 has 16 residues.

The genes are TRBV27 and TRBJ2-4; 9 positions match TRBD2. The V gene's germline CDR1 is MNHEY and CDR2 SMNVEV (reference sequence). V gave up 0 bases and J gave up 2 bases; unmatched junction bases: 2. This CDR3 region has 16 residues. The CDR3 DNA follows: TGTGCCAGCAGTTTATCTAGCGGGGGCTCCAAAAACATTCAGTACTTC. The encoded protein is CASSLSSGGSKNIQYF.

This rearrangement joins TRBV5-1 to TRBJ2-5; 8 bases are shared with TRBD1. The CDR3 runs to 15 residues. Germline V lookup: CDR1 SGHRS, CDR2 YFSETQ. V shed 0 bases and J 4 bases; nucleotides not matched to a gene: 5. The CDR3 nucleotides read TGCGCCAGCAGCTTGGCAGGGGGCGGAGGAGAGACCCAGTACTTC. Residues: CASSLAGGGGETQYF.

This sequence joins TRBV2 and TRBJ1-1; 8 positions match TRBD1. This CDR3 contains 16 residues. Germline V CDR1 and CDR2: SNHLY, FYNNEI. Unmatched junction bases numbered 5, after V lost 1 base and J lost 1 base. The DNA of the CDR3 is TGTGCCAGCAGTGAAGTCGGACAGGGTGGGAACACTGAAGCTTTCTTT. Its translation is CASSEVGQGGNTEAFF.

The V and J genes are TRBV7-2 and TRBJ2-3; 10 nucleotides agree with TRBD2. The CDR3 runs 16 residues. V gave up 2 bases and J gave up 1 base; unmatched junction bases: 3. CDR1 is SGHTA and CDR2 is FQGNSA in the germline V gene. This CDR3 reads CASSLILAGGTDTQYF. The CDR3 coding sequence is TGTGCCAGCAGCTTAATTCTAGCGGGGGGCACAGATACGCAGTATTTT.

This clone was detected a few times. This chain connects TRBV28 to TRBJ2-5; 9 bases are shared with TRBD2. V dropped 6 bases and J dropped 5; count of bases not matched to a gene: 19. This CDR3 has 18 amino acids. Germline V gene data show CDR1 as MDHEN and CDR2 as SYDVKM. As DNA, the CDR3 is TGTGCCAGCAGGACCTTTATTTTAGCGGGGGACCCCAGGGAGACCCAGTACTTC. Translation: CASRTFILAGDPRETQYF.

The rearrangement uses TRBV7-8 and TRBJ1-2; TRBD1 agrees at 9 bases. This CDR3 has 15 residues. Trimming cost V 5 bases and J 14 bases; bases outside gene matches: 18. Germline V lookup: CDR1 SGHVS, CDR2 FQNEAQ. The DNA for the CDR3 is TGTGCCAGCAGCCGAGACGGGACAGGGCTCGGAGGCTCTACCTTC. The encoded protein is CASSRDGTGLGGSTF. The full variable domain, rest sourced from reference TRBV7-8 and TRBJ1-2, is GAGVSQSPRYKVAKRGQDVALRCDPISGHVSLFWYQQALGQGPEFLTYFQNEAQLDKSGLPSDRFFAERPEGSVSTLKIQRTQQEDSAVYLCASSRDGTGLGGSTFGSGTRLTVV.

This sequence joins TRBV7-8 and TRBJ2-3, with D maybe TRBD1 (6 bases). Germline V gene sequence: CDR1 SGHVS, CDR2 FQNEAQ. V dropped 2 bases and J dropped 1 base, with 13 bases sitting between them. This CDR3 region has 16 residues. CDR3 DNA sequence: TGTGCCAGCAGCTTAATGGGGGCGTCTGGCACAGATACGCAGTATTTT. It specifies CASSLMGASGTDTQYF.

This clone was found once. The genes are TRBV5-6 and TRBJ2-3, with D possibly being TRBD2 (5 bases). With 2 bases removed from V and 0 bases from J, the gap between germline ends came to 13 bases. This CDR3 spans 16 amino acids. Germline V gene data show CDR1 as SGHDT and CDR2 as YYEEEE. The CDR3: CASSFFVSVSTDTQYF. CDR3 nucleotides: TGTGCCAGCAGCTTCTTCGTTAGCGTTAGCACAGATACGCAGTATTTT.

In this sample, this clone turned up once. The V call is TRBV6-6, the J call TRBJ1-2; perhaps TRBD1 as D (6 bases). The V gene lost 7 bases and the J gene lost 7 bases, with 13 bases spanning the gap. The CDR3 covers 12 residues. Germline V lookup: CDR1 MNHNY, CDR2 SVGAGI (reference sequence). In nucleotides, the CDR3 is TGTGCCAGCACCCAACAGGGATTTGGCTACACCTTC. Its protein is CASTQQGFGYTF.

The chain joins TRBV5-6 to TRBJ1-1, with 8 bases aligning to TRBD1. The CDR3 is 14 residues long. The germline CDR1 and CDR2 sequences are SGHDT and YYEEEE. Germline trimming cut 7 bases from V and 4 bases from J; bases unmatched to any gene: 9. CDR3 sequence (DNA): TGTGCCAGCCAATCCGACAGGGGTGCCACTGAAGCTTTCTTT. Amino acids: CASQSDRGATEAFF.